This T cell receptor (beta chain) emerged from a study of blood T cell repertoires in COVID-19. The CDR3 contains 11 residues. Germline CDR1 is ENHRY and CDR2 is SYGVKD. Trimming removed 11 bases at V and 0 bases at J, with 6 bases between. Produced via immunoSEQ multiplex PCR; TCRdb's table is partial and in-frame only. Of 380,000 or so clones in the sample, roughly 80% were seen once. The sequence was obtained from a human donor with acute or convalescent COVID-19. The donor label of this sample is uncertain. Sequenced sample: peripheral blood. The V and J genes are TRBV10-3 and TRBJ2-3; D not certain. The CDR3 here is CAVASTDTQYF. The DNA for the CDR3 is TGTGCCGTCGCGAGCACAGATACGCAGTATTTT.